This TCR beta chain stems from a study of T cell responses to AZD1222 COVID-19 vaccine. The CDR3 has 13 residues. The V gene's germline CDR1 is MNHNS and CDR2 SASEGT. The V and J ends lost 1 base and 4 bases respectively, with 5 bases between them. Findings and caveats of the study: Spike-specific TCR breadth and depth both grew after two AZD1222 doses. Without day 14 samples, only post-peak T cell repertoires were studied.

Details on this clone: Its specificity is not known.

Here immunoSEQ multiplex PCR was the method, and the copy in TCRdb shows in-frame clones only, minus some. Of about 88,000 clones in the sample, about nine tenths were seen once. This clonotype was sampled from an adult who received the AZD1222 COVID-19 vaccine. The material was peripheral blood, obtained 28 days after the second AZD1222 dose. The genes are TRBV6-1 and TRBJ1-5, with no clear D. The CDR3, as DNA: TGTGCCAGCAGTGAAGGTTGGAATCAGCCCCAGCATTTT. Translated: CASSEGWNQPQHF.